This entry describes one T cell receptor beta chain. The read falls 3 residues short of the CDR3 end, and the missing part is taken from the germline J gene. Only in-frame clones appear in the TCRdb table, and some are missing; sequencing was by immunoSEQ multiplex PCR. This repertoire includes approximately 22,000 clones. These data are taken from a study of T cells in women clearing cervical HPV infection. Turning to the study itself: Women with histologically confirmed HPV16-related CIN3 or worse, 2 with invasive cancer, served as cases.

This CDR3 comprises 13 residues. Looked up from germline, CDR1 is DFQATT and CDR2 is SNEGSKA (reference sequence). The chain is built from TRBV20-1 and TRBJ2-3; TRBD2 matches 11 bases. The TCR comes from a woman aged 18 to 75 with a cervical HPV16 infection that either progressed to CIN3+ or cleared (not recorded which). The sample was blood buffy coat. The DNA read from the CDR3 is TGCAGTGCTAGAACTAGCGGGGGAGAGACG. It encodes CSARTSGGET. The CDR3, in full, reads CSARTSGGETQYF.